This T cell receptor (beta chain) is from a study of blood T cell repertoires in COVID-19. As for the study in general: Material from acute and convalescent COVID-19 was sourced from the United States, Italy and Spain. The cDNA or gDNA used as material had been derived from T cells, B-cell-depleted T cells, or PBMCs.

CDR1 and CDR2 (germline): SGHTA, FQGNSA. V dropped 1 base and J dropped 0 bases, with 7 bases sitting between them. The CDR3 consists of 14 residues. In the study's own analysis: The assay estimated nucleated cells by amplifying reference gene primers. Sequencing used immunoSEQ multiplex PCR; TCRdb keeps in-frame clones, though not all of them. The V and J calls and clone size are taken from that table; D and trimming were inferred from the DNA. Among 60,000 to 65,000 clones listed, approximately 80% were seen once. Sequencing input: peripheral blood. V usage is TRBV7-2 and J usage is TRBJ2-7; D unclear. The TCR originated in a man in his fifties or sixties with COVID-19, enrolled during active disease. CDR3 in amino acids: CASSLVLPSYEQYF. The CDR3 coding sequence is TGTGCCAGCAGCTTAGTGCTACCCTCCTACGAGCAGTACTTC.